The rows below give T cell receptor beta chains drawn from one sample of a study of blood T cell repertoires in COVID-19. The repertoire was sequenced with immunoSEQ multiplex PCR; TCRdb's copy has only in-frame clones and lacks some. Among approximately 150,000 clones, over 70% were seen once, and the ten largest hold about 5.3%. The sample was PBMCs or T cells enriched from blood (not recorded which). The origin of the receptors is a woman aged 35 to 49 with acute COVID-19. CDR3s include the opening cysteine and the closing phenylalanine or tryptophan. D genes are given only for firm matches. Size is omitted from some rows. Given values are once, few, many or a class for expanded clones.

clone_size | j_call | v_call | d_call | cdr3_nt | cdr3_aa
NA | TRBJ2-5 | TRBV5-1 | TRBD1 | TGCGCCAGCAGCGAAGGGACAGTCCAAGAGACCCAGTACTTC | CASSEGTVQETQYF
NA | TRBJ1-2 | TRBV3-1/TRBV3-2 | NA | TGTGCCAGCAGCCCTACTGGCCTAGTGGAATATGGCTACACCTTC | CASSPTGLVEYGYTF
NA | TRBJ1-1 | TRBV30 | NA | TGTGCCTGGAGTCCCTTAACAGTTGAAGCTTTCTTT | CAWSPLTVEAFF
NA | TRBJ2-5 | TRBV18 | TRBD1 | TGTGCCAGCTCACCCGGGACAGGGGGTCAGGGGACCCAGTACTTC | CASSPGTGGQGTQYF
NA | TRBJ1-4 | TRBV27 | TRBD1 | TGTGCCAGCAGTCTCCTGGGGGACAGGGGTAGAGCTAATGAAAAACTGTTTTTT | CASSLLGDRGRANEKLFF
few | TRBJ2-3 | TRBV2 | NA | TGTGCCAGCAGTGAAGCCAAGCGGGCTTACACAGATACGCAGTATTTT | CASSEAKRAYTDTQYF
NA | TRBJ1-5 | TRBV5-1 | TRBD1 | TGCGCCAGCAGCGAAGGGACAGGGAATCAGCCCCAGCATTTT | CASSEGTGNQPQHF
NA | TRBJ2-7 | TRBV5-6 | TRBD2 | TGTGCCAGCAGAACCTGGGGGGGTCAGCCCTACGAGCAGTACTTC | CASRTWGGQPYEQYF
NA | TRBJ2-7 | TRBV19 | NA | TGTGCCAGTAGTATACAACAGGGCGAGCAGTACTTC | CASSIQQGEQYF
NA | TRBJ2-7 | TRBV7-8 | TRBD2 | TGTGCCAGCACCCCAACTAGCGGGAGCTACGAGCAGTACTTC | CASTPTSGSYEQYF
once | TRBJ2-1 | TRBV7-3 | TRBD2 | TGTGCCAGCAGCGTCACCGGGACTAGGGTATACAATGAGCAGTTCTTC | CASSVTGTRVYNEQFF
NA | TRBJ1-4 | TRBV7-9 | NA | TGTGCCAGCAGCTTGAGTCAGGGGAATGAAAAACTGTTTTTT | CASSLSQGNEKLFF
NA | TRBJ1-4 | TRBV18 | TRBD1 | TGTGCCAGCTCACCCGGGGACAGGCCGAGGGAAAAACTGTTTTTT | CASSPGDRPREKLFF
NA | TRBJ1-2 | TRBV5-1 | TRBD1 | TGCGCCAGCAGCTTGACAGGGGGCTCAGATGGCTACACCTTC | CASSLTGGSDGYTF
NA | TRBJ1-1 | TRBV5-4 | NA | TGTGCCAGCAGCTTGGATCAGGGTACGAACACTGAAGCTTTCTTT | CASSLDQGTNTEAFF
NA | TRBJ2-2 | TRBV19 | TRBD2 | TGTGCCAGTAGTTGGGCGGGAGCGAGCACCGGGGAGCTGTTTTTT | CASSWAGASTGELFF
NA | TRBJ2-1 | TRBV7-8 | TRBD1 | TGTGCCAGCAGCTCGCCGACAGGGGAGTCCTACAATGAGCAGTTCTTC | CASSSPTGESYNEQFF
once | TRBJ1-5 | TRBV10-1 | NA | TGCGCCGCCACCCCGGAGCCCCAGCATTTT | CAATPEPQHF
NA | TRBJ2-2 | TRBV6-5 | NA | TGTGCCAGCAGTCCGGGACTCTTCGCCGGGGAGCTGTTTTTT | CASSPGLFAGELFF
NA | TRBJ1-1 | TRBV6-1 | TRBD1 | TGTGCCAGCAGTGAAGCGCCGGGACAGGGATCTCATGAAGCTTTCTTT | CASSEAPGQGSHEAFF
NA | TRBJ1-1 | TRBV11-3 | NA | TGTGCCAGCAGCTTACAGGGTATGGGCACTGAAGCTTTCTTT | CASSLQGMGTEAFF
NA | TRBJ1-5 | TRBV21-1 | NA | TGTGCCAGCAGCAAAGGGTGGTGGAGGCCCCAGCATTTT | CASSKGWWRPQHF
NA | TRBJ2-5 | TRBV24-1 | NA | TGTGCCACCAGTGACGGCACGGGTTGGGAGACCCAGTACTTC | CATSDGTGWETQYF
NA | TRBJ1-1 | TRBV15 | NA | TGTGCCACCAGCAGCCCCGGGGGGGGGCGCACTGAAGCTTTCTTT | CATSSPGGGRTEAFF
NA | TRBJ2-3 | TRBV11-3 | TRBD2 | TGTGCCAGCAGCTTAGCAGCGGGATTAGATACGCAGTATTTT | CASSLAAGLDTQYF
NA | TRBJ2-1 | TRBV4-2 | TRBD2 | TGTGCCAGCAGCCAAGTCGGACTAGGTTCCTACAATGAGCAGTTCTTC | CASSQVGLGSYNEQFF
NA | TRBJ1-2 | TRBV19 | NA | TGTGCCAGTAGCGATACAGGGTACTATGGCTACACCTTC | CASSDTGYYGYTF
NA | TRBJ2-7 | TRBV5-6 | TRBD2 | TGTGCCAGCAGCCCCCCGGGACTAGCGGGAGGGTACGAGCAGTACTTC | CASSPPGLAGGYEQYF
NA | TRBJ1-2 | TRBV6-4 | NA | TGTGCCAGCCCTTTCCCCACCAAGGCCCAGGGCTATGGCTACACCTTC | CASPFPTKAQGYGYTF